The 26 T cell receptor beta chains in this list originate from one sample, sequenced in a study of CD8+CD57+ T cells in acquired aplastic anemia. Previously, flow cytometry had revealed CD8+CD57+ cell expansion in the patients chosen for sequencing. For CDR3 and TCR beta VDJ profiling, genomic DNA was the template used. TCRdb passed the reads through MiXCR, listing each CDR3 protein once. Here the sample spans hundreds of thousands of distinct CDR3 sequences, roughly a third being singletons. Sequencing input: sorted CD4+, CD8+, or CD8+CD57+ T cells (not recorded which) from PBMCs. These receptors were taken from a human donor with aplastic anemia.

On this clonotype itself: A much larger clone differs by one base, so this may be a read error. The conserved phenylalanine or tryptophan is not found at the CDR3 terminus, so this likely reflects a read error. The chain is built from TRBV4-1 and TRBJ1-5; D may be TRBD1 (5 bases). V was trimmed by 3 bases and J by 1 base, leaving 13 bases between them. The CDR3 sequence is 16 residues long. Germline V CDR1 and CDR2: MGHRA, YSYEKL. CDR3 DNA sequence: TGCGCCAGCAGCCAGTTAGGGGAGGTAAGCAATCAGCCCCAGCATCTT. Translating gives CASSQLGEVSNQPQHL.

The rearrangement joins TRBV20-1 to TRBJ1-5; D is unclear. The CDR3 is made up of 14 amino acids. Germline V gene data show CDR1 as DFQATT and CDR2 as SNEGSKA (reference sequence). Trimming took off 4 bases at V and 6 bases at J, with 16 bases between the two ends. The CDR3 sequence: CSAINRGIGQPQHF. The CDR3 DNA reads TGCAGTGCTATTAATAGAGGGATCGGTCAGCCCCAGCATTTT.

This clonotype was found many times. V is TRBV19 and J is TRBJ1-5, with D perhaps matching TRBD1 (5 bases). CDR3 size: 17 residues. Germline loops: CDR1 LNHDA, CDR2 SQIVND (reference sequence). V lost 4 bases to trimming and J lost 4 bases, with 20 bases between them. CDR3 sequence reads: CASSRTTAGIRNQPQHF. CDR3 nucleotide sequence: TGTGCCAGTAGTAGGACGACTGCAGGGATTCGGAATCAGCCCCAGCATTTT.

This clonotype occurred many times. This chain joins TRBV9 and TRBJ1-3, with D unclear. Germline CDR1 is SGDLS and CDR2 is YYNGEE. This CDR3 is 14 amino acids long. With 0 bases removed from V and 8 bases from J, the gap between germline ends came to 12 bases. CDR3 coding DNA: TGTGCCAGCAGCGTAGAGTCGGGTTTAGACACCATATATTTT. Translated, it gives CASSVESGLDTIYF.

The chain recombines TRBV5-1 with TRBJ2-5; 9 positions agree with TRBD2. Per the germline V gene, CDR1 is SGHRS and CDR2 is YFSETQ. The CDR3 extends over 15 amino acids. J was trimmed by 2 bases and V by 0 bases; bases with no gene match: 2. CDR3 region: CASSLVTSGQETQYF. The DNA of the CDR3 is TGCGCCAGCAGCTTGGTCACTAGCGGGCAAGAGACCCAGTACTTC.

This clonotype has ten or more counts. V and J are TRBV9 and TRBJ2-3, with 9 bases fitting TRBD1. Germline V gene lookup returns CDR1 SGDLS and CDR2 YYNGEE. The CDR3 consists of 18 residues. Trimming removed 0 bases from V and 7 bases from J; junction bases left unmatched: 15. The CDR3 region is CASSVGGGWGQGQYTQYF. CDR3 sequence (DNA): TGTGCCAGCAGCGTAGGGGGAGGTTGGGGACAGGGACAATATACGCAGTATTTT.

The CDR3 coding sequence is TGTGCCTCAATCCCGGGACCCATACCCTACGAGCAGTACTTC. It yields the protein CASIPGPIPYEQYF. The chain uses TRBV10-3 and TRBJ2-7; D assignment may be TRBD1 or TRBD2 (5 bases each). The CDR3 extends over 14 amino acids. Germline V gives CDR1 ENHRY, CDR2 SYGVKD. The V gene lost 11 bases and the J gene lost 2 bases, with 19 bases spanning the gap.

This chain connects TRBV10-3 to TRBJ2-3; 8 nucleotides line up with TRBD2. The CDR3 runs 14 residues. The germline gives CDR1 ENHRY, CDR2 SYGVKD. V dropped 10 bases and J dropped 2; count of bases not matched to a gene: 8. DNA of the CDR3: TGTGCCACTAGCGGGCCTCATTCCACAGATACGCAGTATTTT. Encoded protein: CATSGPHSTDTQYF.

This clonotype occurred many times. CDR3 DNA: TGTGCCAGCAGCTTAGTAGGTGGAGGCAACTATGGCTACACCTTC. It codes for CASSLVGGGNYGYTF. The chain couples TRBV7-9 to TRBJ1-2; no definite D call. The CDR3 extends over 15 amino acids. The germline V and J ends were trimmed by 1 base and 2 bases, with 11 bases remaining between them. Germline assignment: CDR1 SEHNR and CDR2 FQNEAQ (reference sequence).

This clonotype was seen just once. The rearrangement uses TRBV20-1 and TRBJ1-5; 10 bases fit TRBD1. CDR3 length equals 14 residues. V gave up 3 bases and J gave up 8 bases; unmatched junction bases: 7. CDR1 is DFQATT and CDR2 is SNEGSKA in the germline V gene (reference sequence). CDR3: CSASAGTGAEPQHF. As DNA, the CDR3 is TGCAGTGCTAGTGCCGGGACAGGGGCAGAGCCCCAGCATTTT.

This clonotype showed up just a few times. V usage is TRBV5-6 and J usage is TRBJ1-1; D remains unclear. CDR1 is SGHDT and CDR2 is YYEEEE in the germline V gene. Trimming left V 0 bases short and J 0 bases short, with 6 bases between. The CDR3 is 14 amino acids. The CDR3 region has the DNA TGTGCCAGCAGCTTGGTTGGGGTGAACACTGAAGCTTTCTTT. This encodes CASSLVGVNTEAFF.

The rearrangement uses TRBV20-1 and TRBJ2-5; D unclear. CDR1 and CDR2 (germline): DFQATT, SNEGSKA (reference sequence). V was shortened by 3 bases and J by 1 base, with 12 bases between the two germline ends. The CDR3 loop spans 14 amino acids. In DNA, the CDR3 is TGCAGTGCTAGCACAGATGAGTTCCAAGAGACCCAGTACTTC. This translates into CSASTDEFQETQYF.

This clonotype was recorded a few times. The rearrangement uses TRBV3-1 and TRBJ1-2; TRBD1 is a possible D gene (5 bases). This CDR3 spans 13 amino acids. CDR1 and CDR2 (germline): LGHDT, YNNKEL (reference sequence). Between the trimmed V and J ends, which lost 5 bases and 5 bases, there was a span of 12 bases. The CDR3 DNA sequence: TGTGCCAGCAGCTCCAGGGTTTTTTATGGCTACACCTTC. This codes for CASSSRVFYGYTF.

This clonotype was seen many times. This chain joins TRBV9 and TRBJ2-2; 11 positions match TRBD2. The germline V gene encodes CDR1 SGDLS and CDR2 YYNGEE. The CDR3 is made up of 16 amino acids. Unmatched junction bases numbered 5, after V lost 0 bases and J lost 7 bases. CDR3 in amino acids: CASSVEVAGGHGELFF. CDR3 DNA sequence: TGTGCCAGCAGCGTAGAGGTAGCGGGAGGGCACGGGGAGCTGTTTTTT.

In the case of this clonotype: A read error is possible here, since a much larger clone lies one base away. The chain joins TRBV20-1 to TRBJ1-2, with D hard to call. Germline V CDR1 and CDR2: DFQATT, SNEGSKA (reference sequence). The CDR3 runs 15 residues. This CDR3 reads CSARNWEAANHGYTF. CDR3 in DNA: TGCAGTGCTAGAAATTGGGAGGCAGCTAACCATGGCTACACCTTC.

This clonotype was seen a few times. V usage is TRBV6-1 and J usage is TRBJ1-2; D is unclear. The germline CDR1 and CDR2 sequences are MNHNS and SASEGT. This CDR3 has 13 residues. Trimming pared 8 bases from V and 5 bases from J, leaving 15 bases between. The CDR3: CASLRGVGYGYTF. Here the CDR3 DNA reads TGTGCCAGCTTACGGGGTGTAGGATATGGCTACACCTTC.

This clonotype was picked up many times. The chain couples TRBV29-1 to TRBJ1-5; D is undetermined. Germline V CDR1 and CDR2: SQVTM, ANQGSEA. The CDR3 totals 15 residues. Trimming left V 7 bases short and J 3 bases short, with 19 bases between. The CDR3 nucleotides are TGCAGCGAATCCTCTCTGGGGAGGGACAATCAGCCCCAGCATTTT. Its protein is CSESSLGRDNQPQHF.

This clonotype was counted at least ten times. This chain uses TRBV9 with TRBJ2-7, with D perhaps matching TRBD2 (7 bases). The CDR3 is made up of 16 amino acids. Germline values: CDR1 SGDLS, CDR2 YYNGEE. V lost 0 bases and J lost 2, with 15 bases in between. CDR3 residues: CASSVDGGPLAYEQYF. The CDR3 coding sequence is TGTGCCAGCAGCGTAGACGGGGGGCCTTTAGCCTACGAGCAGTACTTC.

There are many counts of this clonotype. The V gene is TRBV4-2, the J gene TRBJ1-2; a possible D gene is TRBD1 (6 bases). The ends were cut back, 0 bases at V and 4 bases at J, with 12 bases in the middle. Germline V gives CDR1 LGHNA, CDR2 YNFKEQ. The CDR3 has 15 amino acids. DNA of the CDR3: TGTGCCAGCAGCCAAGATGAGGGGGACGGCTATGGCTACACCTTC. Encoded protein: CASSQDEGDGYGYTF.

This clonotype was seen repeatedly, ten times or more. The chain employs TRBV9 and TRBJ2-7, with 9 bases identical to TRBD2. The germline gives CDR1 SGDLS, CDR2 YYNGEE. This CDR3 is 16 amino acids long. The ends lost 0 bases at V and 2 bases at J; junction bases unmatched: 6. CDR3 amino acids: CASSVDPSGTAYEQYF. The CDR3 DNA is TGTGCCAGCAGCGTAGATCCTAGCGGGACAGCCTACGAGCAGTACTTC.

In its sample, this clonotype was seen many times. The chain recombines TRBV2 with TRBJ2-7; a possible D gene is TRBD1 (5 bases). Trimming pared 4 bases from V and 5 bases from J, leaving 15 bases between. The CDR3 loop spans 14 amino acids. Germline assignment: CDR1 SNHLY and CDR2 FYNNEI. This chain's CDR3 is CASSVKGIGDEQYF. The CDR3 nucleotides read TGTGCCAGCAGTGTAAAAGGGATAGGGGACGAGCAGTACTTC.

This clonotype was found a few times. The rearrangement joins TRBV25-1 to TRBJ2-3; 7 bases are shared with TRBD2. The CDR3 spans 16 residues. Per germline, CDR1 MGHDK and CDR2 SYGVNS. With 6 bases clipped from V and 2 bases from J, the junction kept 11 bases outside the gene matches. CDR3 in DNA: TGTGCCAGCAGCGCGGGGTGGGGAGGGTTCACAGATACGCAGTATTTT. It is translated as CASSAGWGGFTDTQYF.

In the case of this clonotype: Mismatch with germline at one junction end may stem from a read error. The chain links TRBV20-1 to TRBJ1-3; D gene uncertain. The CDR3 is made up of 13 amino acids. Per germline, CDR1 DFQATT and CDR2 SNEGSKA (reference sequence). The DNA of the CDR3 is TGCAGTGCCCCCGGACGGTTTGGAGACACCATATATTTT. Its protein is CSAPGRFGDTIYF.

For this clonotype: A much bigger clone sits one base away, suggesting this may be a read error. CDR3 loop: CSAKKGLGERYF. The CDR3 DNA is TGCAGTGCTAAAAAGGGTTTGGGCGAGCGGTACTTC. V usage is TRBV20-1 and J usage is TRBJ2-7; D gene unclear. Germline V CDR1 and CDR2: DFQATT, SNEGSKA (reference sequence). The CDR3 spans 12 residues.

This clonotype was recorded many times. V usage is TRBV10-1 and J usage is TRBJ1-4, with a possible D match to TRBD1 (5 bases). Germline-derived CDR1 and CDR2 are WNHNN and SYGVQD (reference sequence). V was trimmed by 2 bases and J by 3 bases, leaving 13 bases between them. The CDR3 is made up of 16 amino acids. The CDR3 spells CASSETWGAANEKLFF. CDR3 DNA: TGCGCCAGCAGTGAGACCTGGGGCGCAGCTAATGAAAAACTGTTTTTT.

This clonotype appeared a single time. This rearrangement joins TRBV7-9 to TRBJ1-3; D gene ambiguous. This CDR3 region has 15 residues. The germline V and J ends were trimmed by 4 bases and 0 bases, with 10 bases remaining between them. Germline CDR1 and CDR2: SEHNR and FQNEAQ (reference sequence). This CDR3 reads CASSSLGGSGNTIYF. CDR3 nucleotides: TGTGCCAGCAGCTCCCTCGGCGGCTCTGGAAACACCATATATTTT.